The clone carrying this T cell receptor delta chain has only a few counts. A read error may produce the germline difference seen at one junction end. Other DNA sequences of this sample code for an identical CDR3. These data belong to a study of gamma-delta chains in newborns, infants, children. Study-wide background: Polyclonal expansion of innate γδ T cells after birth follows microbial exposure.

The CDR3 is made up of 15 amino acids. Per the germline V gene, CDR1 is NSMFDY and CDR2 is ISSIKDK. TCRdb re-called clones from the reads via CATT. In the table there are just over 3,000 delta-chain clones, about 9.4% of which are singletons. The sample comprised blood. The chain carries TRAV29/DV5 and TRDJ3, with D tentatively TRDD3 (5 bases). The origin of this receptor is a child who was a newborn, infant or young child, either healthy, febrile or measles-vaccinated (not recorded which). For the CDR3, the DNA is TGCGCAGTAAGGGGGCTCTCCTGGGACACCCGACAGATGTTTTTC. Its translation: CAVRGLSWDTRQMFF.